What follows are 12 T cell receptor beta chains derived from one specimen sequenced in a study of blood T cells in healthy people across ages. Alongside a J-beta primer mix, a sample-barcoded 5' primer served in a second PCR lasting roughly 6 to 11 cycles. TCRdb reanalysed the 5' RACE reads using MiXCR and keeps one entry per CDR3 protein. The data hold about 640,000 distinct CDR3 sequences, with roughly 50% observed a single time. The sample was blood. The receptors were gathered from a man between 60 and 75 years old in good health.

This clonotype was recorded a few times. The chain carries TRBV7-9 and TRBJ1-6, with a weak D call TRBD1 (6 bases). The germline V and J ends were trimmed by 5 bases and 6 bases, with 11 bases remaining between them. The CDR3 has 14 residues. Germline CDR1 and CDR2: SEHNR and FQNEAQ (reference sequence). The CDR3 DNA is TGTGCCAGCAGCCCTGGACAGCCTAATTCACCCCTCCACTTT. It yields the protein CASSPGQPNSPLHF.

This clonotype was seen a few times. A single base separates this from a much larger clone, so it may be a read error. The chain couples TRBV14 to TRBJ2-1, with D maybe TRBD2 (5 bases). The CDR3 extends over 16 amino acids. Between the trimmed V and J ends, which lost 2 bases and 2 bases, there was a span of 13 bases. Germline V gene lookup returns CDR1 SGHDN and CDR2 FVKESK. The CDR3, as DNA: TGTGCCAGCAGCCAAACAAGACGAGCGGCCTACAATGAGCAGTTCTTC. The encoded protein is CASSQTRRAAYNEQFF.

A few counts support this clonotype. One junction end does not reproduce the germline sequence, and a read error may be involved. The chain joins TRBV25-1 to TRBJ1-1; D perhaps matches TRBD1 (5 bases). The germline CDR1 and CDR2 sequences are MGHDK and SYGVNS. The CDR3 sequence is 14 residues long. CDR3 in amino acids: CAGSERGFNTEAFF. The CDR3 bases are TGTGCCGGCAGTGAACGGGGGTTCAACACTGAAGCTTTCTTT.

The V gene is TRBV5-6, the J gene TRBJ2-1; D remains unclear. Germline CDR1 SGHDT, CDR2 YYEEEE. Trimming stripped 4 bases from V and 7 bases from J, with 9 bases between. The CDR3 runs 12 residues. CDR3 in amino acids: CASSRARNEQFF. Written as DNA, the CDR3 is TGTGCCAGCAGCCGGGCGCGGAATGAGCAGTTCTTC.

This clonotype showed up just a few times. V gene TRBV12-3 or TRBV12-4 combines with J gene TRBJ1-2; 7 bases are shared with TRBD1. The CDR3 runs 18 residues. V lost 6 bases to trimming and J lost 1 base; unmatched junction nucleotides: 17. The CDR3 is CASSQVPGQINLNYGYTF. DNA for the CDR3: TGTGCCAGCAGCCAAGTACCGGGACAGATAAACCTTAACTATGGCTACACCTTC.

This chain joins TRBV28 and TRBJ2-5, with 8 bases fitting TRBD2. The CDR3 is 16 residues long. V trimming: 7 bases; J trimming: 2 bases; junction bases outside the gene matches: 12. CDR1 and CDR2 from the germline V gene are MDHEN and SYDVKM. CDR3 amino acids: CASTLSGGNLQETQYF. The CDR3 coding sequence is TGTGCCAGCACCCTAAGCGGGGGAAATTTACAAGAGACCCAGTACTTC. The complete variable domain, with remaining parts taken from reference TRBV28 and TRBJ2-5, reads DVKVTQSSRYLVKRTGEKVFLECVQDMDHENMFWYRQDPGLGLRLIYFSYDVKMKEKGDIPEGYSVSREKKERFSLILESASTNQTSMYLCASTLSGGNLQETQYFGPGTRLLVL.

The CDR3 DNA is TGTGCCAGCAGTGAAGCGATCCTAGGCGATACGCAGTATTTT. It encodes CASSEAILGDTQYF. V gene TRBV6-1 combines with J gene TRBJ2-3, with D hard to call. This CDR3 has 14 residues. Trimming removed 0 bases at V and 6 bases at J, with 10 bases between. CDR1 is MNHNS and CDR2 is SASEGT in the germline V gene.

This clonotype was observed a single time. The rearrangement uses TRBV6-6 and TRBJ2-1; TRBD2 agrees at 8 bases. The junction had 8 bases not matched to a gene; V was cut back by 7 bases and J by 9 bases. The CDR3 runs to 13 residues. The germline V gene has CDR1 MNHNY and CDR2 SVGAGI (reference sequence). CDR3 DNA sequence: TGTGCCAGCAATAGGGGACTAGTGGTTGAGCAGTTCTTC. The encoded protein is CASNRGLVVEQFF.

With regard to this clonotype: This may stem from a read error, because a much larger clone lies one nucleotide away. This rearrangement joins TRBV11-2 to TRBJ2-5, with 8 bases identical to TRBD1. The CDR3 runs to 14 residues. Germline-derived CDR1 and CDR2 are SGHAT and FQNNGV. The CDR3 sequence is CASGQGAWQEAQYF. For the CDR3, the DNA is TGTGCCAGCGGGCAGGGGGCTTGGCAAGAGGCCCAGTACTTC.

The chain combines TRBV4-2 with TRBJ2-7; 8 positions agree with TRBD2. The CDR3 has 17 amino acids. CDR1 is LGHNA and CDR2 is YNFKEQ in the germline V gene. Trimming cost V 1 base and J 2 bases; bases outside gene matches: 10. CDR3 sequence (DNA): TGTGCCAGCAGCCAAGTTTTCAGCGGGAGAATAACCTACGAGCAGTACTTC. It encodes CASSQVFSGRITYEQYF.

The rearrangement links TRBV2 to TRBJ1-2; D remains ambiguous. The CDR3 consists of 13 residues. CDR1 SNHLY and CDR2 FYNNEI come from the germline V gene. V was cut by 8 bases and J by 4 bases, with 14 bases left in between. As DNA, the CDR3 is TGTGCCAGCGAACCTAGGGTGGGCTATGGCTACACCTTC. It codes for CASEPRVGYGYTF.

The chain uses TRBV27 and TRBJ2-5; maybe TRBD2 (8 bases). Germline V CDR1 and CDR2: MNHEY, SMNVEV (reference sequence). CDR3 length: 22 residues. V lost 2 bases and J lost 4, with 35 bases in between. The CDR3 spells CASSLEDGRGQWGPKGRETQYF. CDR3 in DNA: TGTGCCAGCAGTTTAGAGGACGGGAGGGGACAGTGGGGTCCCAAGGGTCGAGAGACCCAGTACTTC.